The 16 T cell receptor beta chains in this list originate from one sample, sequenced in a study of blood T cell repertoires in COVID-19. Sequencing used immunoSEQ multiplex PCR; TCRdb keeps in-frame clones, though not all of them. The sample shows some 250,000 clones, about 80% of them seen only once. Source material: peripheral blood. These TCRs come from a woman older than 75 with acute or convalescent COVID-19.

This chain connects TRBV7-2 to TRBJ1-3; the match to TRBD1 covers 8 bases. With 1 base clipped from V and 0 bases from J, the junction kept 5 bases outside the gene matches. Germline V CDR1 and CDR2: SGHTA, FQGNSA. This CDR3 region has 17 residues. In DNA, the CDR3 is TGTGCCAGCAGCTTAGGGCGGGACAGGTACTCTGGAAACACCATATATTTT. This translates into CASSLGRDRYSGNTIYF.

The chain recombines TRBV29-1 with TRBJ2-1; D may be TRBD1 (6 bases). Trimming removed 6 bases at V and 9 bases at J, with 15 bases between. Germline V gene sequence: CDR1 SQVTM, CDR2 ANQGSEA. The CDR3 totals 12 residues. The CDR3 sequence is CSVGRGVSEQFF. DNA for the CDR3: TGCAGCGTGGGCAGGGGCGTGAGTGAGCAGTTCTTC.

The chain uses TRBV7-2 and TRBJ1-4; 8 positions agree with TRBD1. The CDR3 has 15 amino acids. After removal of 5 bases from V and 4 bases from J, the junction contained 6 bases not matched to a gene. Germline CDR1 SGHTA, CDR2 FQGNSA. CDR3 sequence (DNA): TGTGCCAGCAGCCGCCCCGGACAGGGTAATGAAAAACTGTTTTTT. The encoded protein is CASSRPGQGNEKLFF.

V gene TRBV5-5 combines with J gene TRBJ2-6, with D perhaps TRBD1 (6 bases). The CDR3 is 20 residues long. Trimming stripped 4 bases from V and 2 bases from J, with 25 bases between. Germline CDR1 and CDR2: SGHKS and YYEKEE (reference sequence). CDR3 sequence (DNA): TGTGCCAGCAGCCGACCTACCCTGACAGGTTCTCCCACTGGGGCCAACGTCCTGACTTTC. It translates to CASSRPTLTGSPTGANVLTF.

CDR3 region: CAGPLAGPGDTQYF. CDR3 nucleotide sequence: TGTGCCGGCCCCTTAGCGGGCCCCGGGGATACGCAGTATTTT. The chain couples TRBV30 to TRBJ2-3; 7 bases are shared with TRBD2. CDR1 and CDR2 (germline): GTSNPN, SVGIG (reference sequence). With 8 bases clipped from V and 6 bases from J, the junction kept 14 bases outside the gene matches. CDR3 length: 14 amino acids.

The chain is built from TRBV5-1 and TRBJ1-1; maybe TRBD1 (5 bases). Trimming removed 1 base from V and 5 bases from J, with 9 bases in between. The CDR3 runs 13 residues. Germline assignment: CDR1 SGHRS and CDR2 YFSETQ. CDR3 sequence (DNA): TGCGCCAGCAGCTTGCTAGGGGAAACTGAAGCTTTCTTT. This gives the protein CASSLLGETEAFF.

The J gene is TRBJ1-2, the V gene TRBV18; D not certain. Germline V gives CDR1 KGHSH, CDR2 LQKENI. The germline V and J ends were trimmed by 4 bases and 3 bases, with 9 bases remaining between them. The CDR3 is 13 residues long. The CDR3 loop reads CASSLTPDYGYTF. The CDR3 region has the DNA TGTGCCAGCTCACTTACACCCGACTATGGCTACACCTTC.

The chain recombines TRBV18 with TRBJ1-6; D is unclear. V lost 3 bases and J 2 bases, leaving 14 bases between the germline ends. The CDR3 length is 17 residues. Germline V gene data show CDR1 as KGHSH and CDR2 as LQKENI. The CDR3 sequence: CASSPYEGGAYNSPLHF. The CDR3 bases are TGTGCCAGCTCACCGTATGAGGGTGGCGCCTATAATTCACCCCTCCACTTT.

The genes are TRBV6-1 and TRBJ2-1; 11 bases are a match to TRBD2. The germline V gene has CDR1 MNHNS and CDR2 SASEGT. With V trimmed by 3 bases and J by 6 bases, 10 bases remained unmatched. This CDR3 region has 17 residues. CDR3: CASSDWVAGGRSNEQFF. CDR3 bases: TGTGCCAGCAGTGATTGGGTAGCGGGGGGGCGTAGCAATGAGCAGTTCTTC.

This clone was seen once. V is TRBV21-1 and J is TRBJ1-2; the DNA was not compared with TRBD1, the D call given in the table. TRBV21-1 represents a pseudogene. The CDR3 has 17 residues. CDR3 sequence reads: CASSKTQAAGGNYGYTF. DNA for the CDR3: TGTGCCAGCAGCAAAACCCAAGCGGCAGGGGGCAACTATGGCTACACCTTC.

The V call is TRBV6-5, the J call TRBJ2-7, with D tentatively TRBD1 (5 bases). CDR3 size: 11 residues. Germline V gene data show CDR1 as MNHEY and CDR2 as SVGAGI. Deletions cut 8 bases from V and 4 bases from J, with 9 bases between. In nucleotides, the CDR3 is TGTGCCAGCCACCAGGGTTACGAGCAGTACTTC. Encoded protein: CASHQGYEQYF.

The rearrangement joins TRBV27 to TRBJ1-2; tentative D call: TRBD1 (6 bases). Germline-derived CDR1 and CDR2 are MNHEY and SMNVEV (reference sequence). The ends were cut back, 7 bases at V and 6 bases at J, with 15 bases in the middle. This CDR3 spans 13 amino acids. CDR3 residues: CASNLGTPDGYTF. The CDR3 DNA reads TGTGCCAGCAACCTTGGGACACCAGATGGCTACACCTTC.

The table lists this clone with a few counts. This sequence joins TRBV7-2 and TRBJ1-6; D gene unclear. The length of the CDR3 is 16 residues. The V gene's germline CDR1 is SGHTA and CDR2 FQGNSA. Trimming removed 5 bases from V and 0 bases from J, with 11 bases in between. CDR3 coding DNA: TGTGCCAGCAGCAAGGATTGGAGCTCCTATAATTCACCCCTCCACTTT. Translating it yields CASSKDWSSYNSPLHF.

V is TRBV5-6 and J is TRBJ2-7, with D tentatively TRBD1 (5 bases). The CDR3 is 14 amino acids. V was clipped by 6 bases and J by 5 bases, with 18 bases between them. CDR1 SGHDT and CDR2 YYEEEE come from the germline V gene. Written as DNA, the CDR3 is TGTGCCAGCAACCGAAGGGGTCTTGGGGACGAGCAGTACTTC. It specifies CASNRRGLGDEQYF.

The chain is built from TRBV27 and TRBJ2-7; 8 bases map to TRBD1. Germline lookup yields CDR1 MNHEY and CDR2 SMNVEV (reference sequence). With 5 bases clipped from V and 9 bases from J, the junction kept 9 bases outside the gene matches. The CDR3 spans 13 residues. CDR3: CASSPGQGRTQYF. The CDR3 bases are TGTGCCAGCAGTCCTGGACAGGGAAGGACGCAGTACTTC.

This clone appeared a single time. Other DNA sequences in this sample translate to the same CDR3. The V call is TRBV12-3 or TRBV12-4, the J call TRBJ1-1; D is undetermined. V was cut by 5 bases and J by 5 bases, with 9 bases left in between. The CDR3 runs 12 residues. The CDR3 DNA reads TGTGCCAGCAGTATCCGGGGTACTGAAGCTTTCTTT. Its protein is CASSIRGTEAFF.